Below, one TCR beta chain is given with its context. TCRdb keeps only in-frame clones here, not all; method: immunoSEQ multiplex PCR. Of tens of thousands of clones listed, around 95% were seen once; the top ten hold 0.2% to 0.3%. Germline CDR1 is WSHSY and CDR2 is SAAADI. The V gene lost 3 bases and the J gene lost 3 bases, with 15 bases spanning the gap. The CDR3 is made up of 16 amino acids. These data originate in a study of technical replicates of blood from a handful of donors. This TCR came from a human donor in good health. The V gene is TRBV10-2, the J gene TRBJ1-3, with D perhaps matching TRBD1 (5 bases). Sequencing was performed on T cells isolated from PBMCs. DNA of the CDR3: TGCGCCAGCAGTGAATCAGGGCTTATCGGTGGAAACACCATATATTTT. Amino acids: CASSESGLIGGNTIYF.